A selection of T cell receptor beta chains follows, all from one sample in a study of Ad26.COV2.S vaccination and SARS-CoV-2 variants. Data came from immunoSEQ multiplex PCR; TCRdb stores just in-frame clones and leaves some out. This sample yields 300,000 to 400,000 clones, of which about nine tenths are seen a single time; about 3% belongs to the top ten. This sample comprised peripheral blood, obtained in a trial of Ad26.COV2.S vaccine versus placebo. These receptors were collected from a person between 18 and 60 years old who received the Ad26.COV2.S COVID-19 vaccine or a placebo. Both conserved end residues are part of each CDR3. A D gene is named only where the DNA matches it firmly. Some rows mark clone size as missing; the rest say once, few, many or name a class of expanded clone.

J gene: TRBJ1-1; D gene: TRBD1; clone size: .; V gene: TRBV27; CDR3 protein: CATRTGGFQTEAFF
J gene: TRBJ2-5; D gene: .; clone size: .; V gene: TRBV6-5; CDR3 protein: CASSLSGGIRETQYF
J gene: TRBJ2-3; D gene: TRBD1; clone size: .; V gene: TRBV9; CDR3 protein: CASSVLTGPSTDTQYF
J gene: TRBJ2-1; D gene: TRBD2; clone size: .; V gene: TRBV9; CDR3 protein: CASSVGGGAYNEQFF
J gene: TRBJ2-1; D gene: .; clone size: .; V gene: TRBV27; CDR3 protein: CASSLLGPTYEQFF
J gene: TRBJ2-2; D gene: .; clone size: .; V gene: TRBV4-2; CDR3 protein: CASSHSTGELFF
J gene: TRBJ2-7; D gene: .; clone size: .; V gene: TRBV6-2/TRBV6-3; CDR3 protein: CASSTSSGVISNYEQYF
J gene: TRBJ1-5; D gene: .; clone size: .; V gene: TRBV6-6; CDR3 protein: CASSYSPRGSNQPQHF
J gene: TRBJ1-1; D gene: .; clone size: .; V gene: TRBV6-5; CDR3 protein: CASRKPTGNTEAFF
J gene: TRBJ2-1; D gene: TRBD2; clone size: .; V gene: TRBV5-1; CDR3 protein: CASSLPTSGGRYNEQFF
J gene: TRBJ1-1; D gene: .; clone size: .; V gene: TRBV12-3/TRBV12-4; CDR3 protein: CASSSQGRRGAFF
J gene: TRBJ2-7; D gene: TRBD2; clone size: few; V gene: TRBV4-1; CDR3 protein: CASSGEREGSEQYF
J gene: TRBJ1-1; D gene: TRBD1; clone size: once; V gene: TRBV5-6; CDR3 protein: CASSLARDRGTNTEAFF